A single sample is the source of the 25 T cell receptor beta chains below, sequenced in a study of blood T cell repertoires in COVID-19. Generated by immunoSEQ multiplex PCR, the TCRdb table keeps only in-frame clones and is missing some. The sample lists about 97,000 clones, 70% to 90% occurring once. Source material: peripheral blood. These receptors all come from a human donor in a cohort sampled during active COVID-19.

The chain has TRBV19 and TRBJ1-3; D gene uncertain. The CDR3 covers 17 residues. The germline CDR1 and CDR2 sequences are LNHDA and SQIVND (reference sequence). The germline V and J ends were trimmed by 5 bases and 0 bases, with 17 bases remaining between them. The CDR3 here is CASSATPRLNSGNTIYF. The CDR3 DNA reads TGTGCCAGTAGTGCTACCCCGCGACTAAACTCTGGAAACACCATATATTTT.

The genes are TRBV4-2 and TRBJ1-1; D unclear. The germline CDR1 and CDR2 sequences are LGHNA and YNFKEQ. V was clipped by 1 base and J by 5 bases, with 14 bases between them. The CDR3 runs to 15 residues. DNA for the CDR3: TGTGCCAGCAGCCAAGCGGGCAACAGCGGGACTGAAGCTTTCTTT. It codes for CASSQAGNSGTEAFF.

The gene calls are TRBV6-5 and TRBJ1-2, with D hard to call. V was shortened by 2 bases and J by 5 bases, with 9 bases between the two germline ends. The CDR3 runs to 13 residues. Germline loops: CDR1 MNHEY, CDR2 SVGAGI. The CDR3 nucleotides read TGTGCCAGCAGTTACGTCGCGGAATATGGCTACACCTTC. As protein: CASSYVAEYGYTF.

The V call is TRBV5-1, the J call TRBJ2-3, with TRBD1 matching over 10 bases. CDR1 SGHRS and CDR2 YFSETQ come from the germline V gene. The ends lost 0 bases at V and 4 bases at J; junction bases unmatched: 5. CDR3 length equals 16 residues. The CDR3: CASSLAGQGYSDTQYF. In DNA, the CDR3 is TGCGCCAGCAGCTTGGCGGGACAGGGGTATTCAGATACGCAGTATTTT.

This chain uses TRBV12-3 or TRBV12-4 with TRBJ2-5, with TRBD2 matching 7 bases. Unmatched junction bases numbered 7, after V lost 7 bases and J lost 5 bases. This CDR3 is built from 13 residues. Here the CDR3 DNA reads TGTGCCAGCACCTTGCGGGGGACGGAGACCCAGTACTTC. This translates into CASTLRGTETQYF.

This chain uses TRBV29-1 with TRBJ2-1; 9 bases agree with TRBD2. Germline trimming cut 2 bases from V and 7 bases from J; bases unmatched to any gene: 6. The germline V gene has CDR1 SQVTM and CDR2 ANQGSEA. The CDR3 is made up of 14 amino acids. The CDR3 is CSVEPSGASNEQFF. CDR3 DNA sequence: TGCAGCGTTGAACCTAGCGGGGCTTCTAATGAGCAGTTCTTC.

The rearrangement links TRBV7-3 to TRBJ1-2; D gene uncertain. The ends were cut back, 5 bases at V and 4 bases at J, with 17 bases in the middle. The CDR3 has 15 amino acids. The germline V gene encodes CDR1 SGHTA and CDR2 FQGTGA. The CDR3 region has the DNA TGTGCCAGCAGCCTGAGCACAGTGCCCGGCTATGGCTACACCTTC. Translating it yields CASSLSTVPGYGYTF. Full variable domain (remainder filled in from reference TRBV7-3 and TRBJ1-2): GAGVSQTPSNKVTEKGKYVELRCDPISGHTALYWYRQSLGQGPEFLIYFQGTGAADDSGLPNDRFFAVRPEGSVSTLKIQRTERGDSAVYLCASSLSTVPGYGYTFGSGTRLTVV.

The rearrangement uses TRBV6-6 and TRBJ1-4; D might be TRBD1 (6 bases). The CDR3 runs 15 residues. V was clipped by 2 bases and J by 0 bases, with 7 bases between them. CDR1 is MNHNY, CDR2 SVGAGI, per germline (reference sequence). CDR3 loop: CASSYPGATNEKLFF. As DNA, the CDR3 is TGTGCCAGCAGTTACCCAGGGGCAACTAATGAAAAACTGTTTTTT.

CDR3 loop: CASTDRTGTLNTGELFF. For the CDR3, the DNA is TGCGCCAGCACCGACCGCACTGGGACATTGAACACCGGGGAGCTGTTTTTT. The V and J genes are TRBV5-1 and TRBJ2-2; D is possibly TRBD1 (6 bases). The germline gives CDR1 SGHRS, CDR2 YFSETQ. This CDR3 is 17 amino acids long. Trimming pared 6 bases from V and 1 base from J, leaving 19 bases between.

The rearrangement uses TRBV3-1 (or the pseudogene TRBV3-2) and TRBJ2-2; D perhaps matches TRBD2 (6 bases). The V end lost 3 bases, the J end lost 6 bases, and 11 bases lay between the germline ends. Germline values: CDR1 LGHDT, CDR2 YNNKEL (reference sequence). The CDR3 is made up of 14 amino acids. The CDR3 DNA sequence: TGTGCCAGCAGCCAGATAGGGACTGCCGGGGAGCTGTTTTTT. Translation: CASSQIGTAGELFF.

This sequence joins TRBV28 and TRBJ1-1, with 7 bases fitting TRBD1. The CDR3 extends over 16 amino acids. CDR1 is MDHEN and CDR2 is SYDVKM in the germline V gene. V gave up 6 bases and J gave up 0 bases; unmatched junction bases: 10. In DNA form, the CDR3 reads TGTGCCAGCAGGTTACGGACAGGCTTGATGAACACTGAAGCTTTCTTT. This gives the protein CASRLRTGLMNTEAFF.

The chain uses TRBV28 and TRBJ2-7, with 9 bases identical to TRBD1. The trim removed 6 bases at V and 1 base at J, leaving 1 base unmatched. The CDR3 contains 13 residues. Per germline, CDR1 MDHEN and CDR2 SYDVKM. CDR3 bases: TGTGCCAGCAGAGGACAGGGGTCCTACGAGCAGTACTTC. The encoded protein is CASRGQGSYEQYF. The entire variable domain, with the rest obtained from reference TRBV28 and TRBJ2-7, is as follows: DVKVTQSSRYLVKRTGEKVFLECVQDMDHENMFWYRQDPGLGLRLIYFSYDVKMKEKGDIPEGYSVSREKKERFSLILESASTNQTSMYLCASRGQGSYEQYFGPGTRLTVT.

This chain uses TRBV11-2 with TRBJ2-3; D possibly corresponds to TRBD2 (7 bases). V shed 5 bases and J shed 6 bases, with 18 bases lying between them. The CDR3 spans 15 residues. Germline values: CDR1 SGHAT, CDR2 FQNNGV. CDR3 coding DNA: TGTGCCAGCAGCCCAGAGGGGGGGCTCGTGGATACGCAGTATTTT. This translates into CASSPEGGLVDTQYF.

The count of this clone is one. This chain joins TRBV6-1 and TRBJ2-7; TRBD2 matches 14 bases. Per germline, CDR1 MNHNS and CDR2 SASEGT. The junction had 11 bases not matched to a gene; V was cut back by 3 bases and J by 7 bases. The CDR3 extends over 17 amino acids. CDR3: CASSDIGLAGGPREQYF. In DNA form, the CDR3 reads TGTGCCAGCAGTGATATAGGACTAGCGGGAGGCCCTAGGGAGCAGTACTTC.

This chain connects TRBV24-1 to TRBJ2-7, with D possibly being TRBD2 (5 bases). V was cut by 6 bases and J by 5 bases, with 10 bases left in between. Germline-derived CDR1 and CDR2 are KGHDR and SFDVKD. This CDR3 spans 12 amino acids. The CDR3, as DNA: TGTGCCACCAGTATAAGCGGCAACGAGCAGTACTTC. This codes for CATSISGNEQYF.

The V and J genes are TRBV2 and TRBJ2-3; 9 bases are shared with TRBD2. Looked up from germline, CDR1 is SNHLY and CDR2 is FYNNEI. V was clipped by 5 bases and J by 6 bases; unmatched bases: 9. The CDR3 spans 15 residues. CDR3 sequence (DNA): TGTGCCAGCAGTTCGGCGGGAGGGTTCGCTGATACGCAGTATTTT. This sequence encodes CASSSAGGFADTQYF. The variable domain in full, completed from reference TRBV2 and TRBJ2-3, reads EPEVTQTPSHQVTQMGQEVILRCVPISNHLYFYWYRQILGQKVEFLVSFYNNEISEKSEIFDDQFSVERPDGSNFTLKIRSTKLEDSAMYFCASSSAGGFADTQYFGPGTRLTVL.

This clone was detected a few times. For the CDR3, the DNA is TGCAGTGCTAGTGGCGGGAGCGTCAACGAGCAGTACTTC. Translation gives CSASGGSVNEQYF. The V and J genes are TRBV20-1 and TRBJ2-7; 7 bases line up with TRBD2. This CDR3 comprises 13 residues. After removal of 3 bases from V and 5 bases from J, the junction contained 7 bases not matched to a gene. Germline V gene sequence: CDR1 DFQATT, CDR2 SNEGSKA (reference sequence).

This sequence joins TRBV5-6 and TRBJ2-3; 8 bases align to TRBD2. The CDR3 is 18 amino acids. Germline trimming cut 4 bases from V and 6 bases from J; bases unmatched to any gene: 19. CDR1 SGHDT and CDR2 YYEEEE come from the germline V gene. The DNA for the CDR3 is TGTGCCAGCAGCACTCCCCTCCAACTAGCGGTGATAGGTGATACGCAGTATTTT. Its translation is CASSTPLQLAVIGDTQYF.

The chain joins TRBV5-1 to TRBJ2-3; 7 bases align to TRBD1. Germline-derived CDR1 and CDR2 are SGHRS and YFSETQ. J was trimmed by 2 bases and V by 7 bases; bases with no gene match: 10. The CDR3 sequence is 15 residues long. CDR3 nucleotide sequence: TGCGCCAGCCTACAGGGGATCCCCTCCACAGATACGCAGTATTTT. As protein: CASLQGIPSTDTQYF.

The CDR3 DNA sequence: TGTGCCAGCAGCTCGCTAGCGGTGCTGCAGGAGACCCAGTACTTC. Amino acids: CASSSLAVLQETQYF. The genes are TRBV11-2 and TRBJ2-5; 7 nucleotides agree with TRBD2. V was pared by 4 bases and J by 5 bases, with 10 bases of the junction left unmatched. This CDR3 is built from 15 residues. CDR1 is SGHAT and CDR2 is FQNNGV in the germline V gene.

V gene TRBV7-2 combines with J gene TRBJ2-2, with 10 nucleotides matching TRBD2. With 1 base clipped from V and 7 bases from J, the junction kept 9 bases outside the gene matches. This CDR3 contains 17 residues. Per germline, CDR1 SGHTA and CDR2 FQGNSA. In DNA, the CDR3 is TGTGCCAGCAGCTTAGACGAGGGTCTAGCGGGAGTCGGGGAGCTGTTTTTT. Amino acid sequence: CASSLDEGLAGVGELFF.

V and J are TRBV3-1 (or the pseudogene TRBV3-2) and TRBJ1-3, with D maybe TRBD1 (6 bases). Germline V gene lookup returns CDR1 LGHDT and CDR2 YNNKEL (reference sequence). The CDR3 has 16 amino acids. Trimming shortened V by 1 base and J by 3 bases, and 13 bases separated the two germline ends. The CDR3 DNA is TGTGCCAGCAGCCAAGTAGCAGGGGCTTTTGGAAACACCATATATTTT. Amino acids: CASSQVAGAFGNTIYF.

The chain couples TRBV4-1 to TRBJ2-7; 11 nucleotides align to TRBD2. The germline CDR1 and CDR2 sequences are MGHRA and YSYEKL. The trim removed 4 bases at V and 5 bases at J, leaving 7 bases unmatched. This CDR3 contains 15 residues. The CDR3: CASSPPGLAVHEQYF. The CDR3, as DNA: TGCGCCAGCAGCCCTCCGGGACTAGCGGTCCACGAGCAGTACTTC.

This chain joins TRBV10-3 and TRBJ2-4; TRBD2 matches at 9 bases. The germline V gene encodes CDR1 ENHRY and CDR2 SYGVKD. V lost 2 bases, J lost 11 bases, and 7 bases stayed unmatched. This CDR3 is built from 14 residues. The CDR3 DNA reads TGTGCCATCAGTGAGGGGACTAGCAATCACGTTCAGTACTTC. It specifies CAISEGTSNHVQYF.

The V gene is TRBV28, the J gene TRBJ2-7, with no clear D. The CDR3 totals 11 residues. CDR1 is MDHEN, CDR2 SYDVKM, per germline. V dropped 4 bases and J dropped 3 bases, with 4 bases sitting between them. The CDR3 reads CASSYSYEQYF. The CDR3 DNA reads TGTGCCAGCAGTTACAGCTACGAGCAGTACTTC.